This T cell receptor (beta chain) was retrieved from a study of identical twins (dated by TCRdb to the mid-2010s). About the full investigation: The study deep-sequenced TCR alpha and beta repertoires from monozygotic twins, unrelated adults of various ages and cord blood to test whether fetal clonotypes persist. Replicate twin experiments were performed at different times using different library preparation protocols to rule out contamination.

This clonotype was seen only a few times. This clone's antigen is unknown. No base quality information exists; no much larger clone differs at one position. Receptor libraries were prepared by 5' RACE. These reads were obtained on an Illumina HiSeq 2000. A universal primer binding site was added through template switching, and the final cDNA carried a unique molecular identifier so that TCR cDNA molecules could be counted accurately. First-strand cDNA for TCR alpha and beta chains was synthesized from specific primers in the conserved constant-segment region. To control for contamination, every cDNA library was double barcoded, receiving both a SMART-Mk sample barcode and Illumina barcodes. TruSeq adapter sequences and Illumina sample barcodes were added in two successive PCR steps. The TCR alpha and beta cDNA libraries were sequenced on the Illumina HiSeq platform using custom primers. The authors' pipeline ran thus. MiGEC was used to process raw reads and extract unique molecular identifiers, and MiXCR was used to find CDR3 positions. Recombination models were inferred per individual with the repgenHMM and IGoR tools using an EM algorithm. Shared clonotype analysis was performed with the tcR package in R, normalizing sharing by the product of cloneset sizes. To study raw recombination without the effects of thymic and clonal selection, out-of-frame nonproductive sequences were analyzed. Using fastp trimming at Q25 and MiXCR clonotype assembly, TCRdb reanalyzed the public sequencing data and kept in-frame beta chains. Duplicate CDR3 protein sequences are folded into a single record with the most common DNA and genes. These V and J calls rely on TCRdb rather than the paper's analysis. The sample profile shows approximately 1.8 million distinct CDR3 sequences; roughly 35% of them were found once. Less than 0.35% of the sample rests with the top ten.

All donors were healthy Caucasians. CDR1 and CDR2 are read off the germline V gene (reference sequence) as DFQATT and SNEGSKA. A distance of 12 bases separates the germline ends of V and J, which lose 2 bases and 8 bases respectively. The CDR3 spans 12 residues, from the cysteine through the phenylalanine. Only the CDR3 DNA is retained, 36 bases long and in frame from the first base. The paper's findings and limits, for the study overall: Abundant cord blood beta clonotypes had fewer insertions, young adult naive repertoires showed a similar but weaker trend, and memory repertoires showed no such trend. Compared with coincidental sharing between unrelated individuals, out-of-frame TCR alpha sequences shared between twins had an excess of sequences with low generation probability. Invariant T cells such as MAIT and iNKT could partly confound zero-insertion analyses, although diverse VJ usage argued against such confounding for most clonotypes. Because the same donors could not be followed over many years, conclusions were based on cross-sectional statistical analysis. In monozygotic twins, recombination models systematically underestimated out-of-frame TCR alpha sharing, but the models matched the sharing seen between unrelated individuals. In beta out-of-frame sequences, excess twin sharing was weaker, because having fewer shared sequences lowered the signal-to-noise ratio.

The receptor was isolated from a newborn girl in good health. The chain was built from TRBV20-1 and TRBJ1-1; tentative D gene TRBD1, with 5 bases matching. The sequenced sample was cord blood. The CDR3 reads CSARRGTPEAFF. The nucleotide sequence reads TGCAGTGCTAGACGCGGGACGCCGGAAGCTTTCTTT.